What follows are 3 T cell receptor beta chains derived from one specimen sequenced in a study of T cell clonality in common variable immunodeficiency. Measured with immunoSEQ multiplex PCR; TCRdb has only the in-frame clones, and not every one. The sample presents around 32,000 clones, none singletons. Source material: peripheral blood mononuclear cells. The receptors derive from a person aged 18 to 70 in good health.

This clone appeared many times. CDR3 residues: CSAPLAGVKENEQFF. CDR3 bases read: TGCAGTGCTCCCCTAGCGGGAGTAAAGGAGAATGAG. The chain employs TRBV20-1 and TRBJ2-1; 10 bases map to TRBD2. The DNA ends 3 residues before the CDR3 does, and the rest of the CDR3 is filled in from the germline J gene. CDR3 length equals 15 residues. The V segment lost 5 bases and the J segment 7 bases; nucleotides outside the gene matches: 11. The germline CDR1 and CDR2 sequences are DFQATT and SNEGSKA (reference sequence).

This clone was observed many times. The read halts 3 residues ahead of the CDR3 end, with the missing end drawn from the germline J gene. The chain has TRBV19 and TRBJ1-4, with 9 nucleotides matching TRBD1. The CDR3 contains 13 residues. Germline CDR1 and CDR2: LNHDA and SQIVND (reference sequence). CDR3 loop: CASSVGQGGLLFF. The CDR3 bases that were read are TGTGCCAGTAGTGTGGGACAGGGCGGTTTA.

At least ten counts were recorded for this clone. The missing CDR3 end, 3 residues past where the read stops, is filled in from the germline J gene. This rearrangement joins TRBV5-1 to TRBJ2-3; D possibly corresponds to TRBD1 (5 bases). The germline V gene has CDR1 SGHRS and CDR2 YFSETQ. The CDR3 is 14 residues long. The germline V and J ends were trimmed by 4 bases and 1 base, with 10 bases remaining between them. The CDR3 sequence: CASSPETGTDTQYF. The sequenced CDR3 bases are TGCGCCAGCAGCCCGGAGACAGGCACAGATACG.